Below are 28 T cell receptor beta chains sequenced from a single sample in a study of blood T cell repertoires in COVID-19. Using immunoSEQ multiplex PCR, the repertoire was profiled, and TCRdb retains in-frame clones only, with some absent. Among some 140,000 clones, roughly 84% were seen once, and the ten largest hold about 12%. The sample taken for sequencing was peripheral blood. These TCRs come from a woman in her fifties or sixties with COVID-19, enrolled during active disease.

This clone occurred a few times. J is TRBJ2-2 and V is TRBV19; 7 nucleotides align to TRBD1. V lost 4 bases, J lost 5 bases, and 7 bases stayed unmatched. This CDR3 region has 15 residues. The germline V gene encodes CDR1 LNHDA and CDR2 SQIVND (reference sequence). This chain's CDR3 is CASSKMTGMTGELFF. The DNA for the CDR3 is TGTGCCAGTAGTAAAATGACAGGGATGACCGGGGAGCTGTTTTTT.

The gene calls are TRBV6-1 and TRBJ1-5; D is uncertain. Germline lookup yields CDR1 MNHNS and CDR2 SASEGT. The CDR3 runs 15 residues. V was shortened by 0 bases and J by 9 bases, with 15 bases between the two germline ends. In DNA form, the CDR3 reads TGTGCCAGCAGTGAAGCAGGGCTAGCGGGGTGGCCCCAGCATTTT. Encoded protein: CASSEAGLAGWPQHF.

This chain joins TRBV9 and TRBJ2-1, with TRBD2 identical over 11 bases. The CDR3 spans 18 residues. CDR1 and CDR2 (germline): SGDLS, YYNGEE. Trimming removed 0 bases from V and 8 bases from J; junction bases left unmatched: 13. The CDR3 DNA sequence: TGTGCCAGCAGCGTAGGTCTAGCGGGGGGCAGGTCTGGCTATGAGCAGTTCTTC. As protein: CASSVGLAGGRSGYEQFF.

The chain employs TRBV19 and TRBJ1-5, with D perhaps TRBD1 (5 bases). CDR3 length equals 13 residues. The ends were cut back, 4 bases at V and 5 bases at J, with 9 bases in the middle. Germline-derived CDR1 and CDR2 are LNHDA and SQIVND (reference sequence). The CDR3 DNA sequence: TGTGCCAGTAGTACAGGGTTCGATCAGCCCCAGCATTTT. Amino acids: CASSTGFDQPQHF. Using reference TRBV19 and TRBJ1-5 for the parts outside the CDR3, the full variable domain is DGGITQSPKYLFRKEGQNVTLSCEQNLNHDAMYWYRQDPGQGLRLIYYSQIVNDFQKGDIAEGYSVSREKKESFPLTVTSAQKNPTAFYLCASSTGFDQPQHFGDGTRLSIL.

The chain combines TRBV6-4 with TRBJ1-2, with 7 bases identical to TRBD1. The germline CDR1 and CDR2 sequences are MRHNA and SNTAGT. CDR3 size: 15 residues. The ends lost 6 bases at V and 1 base at J; junction bases unmatched: 8. The CDR3 nucleotides are TGTGCCAGCAGATACTCGGGACAGAGTAACTATGGCTACACCTTC. Its protein is CASRYSGQSNYGYTF.

The chain employs TRBV6-1 and TRBJ1-2, with D maybe TRBD1 (6 bases). Germline-derived CDR1 and CDR2 are MNHNS and SASEGT. The CDR3 contains 14 residues. V lost 2 bases, J lost 11 bases, and 18 bases lay in between. The CDR3 spells CASSESWQGQGYTF. CDR3 in DNA: TGTGCCAGCAGTGAATCGTGGCAGGGTCAGGGGTACACCTTC.

The CDR3 DNA is TGTGCCAGCAGCTTGGACGGACTAGCGGGAGGAGGTCGCGAGCAGTACTTC. It encodes CASSLDGLAGGGREQYF. The chain carries TRBV5-4 and TRBJ2-7; 14 bases are shared with TRBD2. This CDR3 has 17 amino acids. V lost 0 bases, J lost 6 bases, and 8 bases stayed unmatched. Looked up from germline, CDR1 is SGHNT and CDR2 is YYREEE (reference sequence). The variable domain in full, with the rest retrieved from reference TRBV5-4 and TRBJ2-7, is ETGVTQSPTHLIKTRGQQVTLRCSSQSGHNTVSWYQQALGQGPQFIFQYYREEENGRGNFPPRFSGLQFPNYSSELNVNALELDDSALYLCASSLDGLAGGGREQYFGPGTRLTVT.

The CDR3: CAISPSGTGTFEQYV. DNA of the CDR3: TGTGCCATCAGTCCCTCGGGGACAGGTACGTTCGAGCAGTACGTC. The chain joins TRBV10-3 to TRBJ2-7; TRBD1 agrees at 8 bases. V lost 5 bases and J lost 6; bases outside the gene matches: 12. Looked up from germline, CDR1 is ENHRY and CDR2 is SYGVKD. This CDR3 spans 15 amino acids.

This sequence joins TRBV3-1 (or the pseudogene TRBV3-2) and TRBJ1-5; 10 bases are a match to TRBD1. CDR1 LGHDT and CDR2 YNNKEL come from the germline V gene (reference sequence). This CDR3 contains 15 residues. Unmatched junction bases numbered 6, after V lost 4 bases and J lost 6 bases. The CDR3 DNA reads TGTGCCAGCAGCCCAGACAGGGGGCCGAGTCAGCCCCAGCATTTT. It codes for CASSPDRGPSQPQHF.

The sample holds a few counts of this clone. V and J are TRBV7-2 and TRBJ1-5, with D unclear. V was pared by 5 bases and J by 3 bases, with 14 bases between. Per germline, CDR1 SGHTA and CDR2 FQGNSA. This CDR3 contains 15 residues. The CDR3 DNA reads TGTGCCAGCAGCCCGACCGGAAACTACAATCAGCCCCAGCATTTT. Amino acid sequence: CASSPTGNYNQPQHF.

V usage is TRBV24-1 and J usage is TRBJ2-3; no clear D. Germline V gene data show CDR1 as KGHDR and CDR2 as SFDVKD. The CDR3 sequence is 16 residues long. Trimming took off 5 bases at V and 6 bases at J, with 20 bases between the two ends. The CDR3 region is CATSAFDSSFSDTQYF. The CDR3 bases are TGTGCCACCAGTGCCTTCGACTCGTCCTTTAGTGATACGCAGTATTTT.

The V and J genes are TRBV5-1 and TRBJ2-1, with D unresolved. CDR3 length: 13 amino acids. Trimming stripped 0 bases from V and 4 bases from J, with 5 bases between. Germline V lookup: CDR1 SGHRS, CDR2 YFSETQ. The CDR3 region is CASSLVQYNEQFF. The CDR3 nucleotides read TGCGCCAGCAGCTTGGTGCAGTACAATGAGCAGTTCTTC. Together with reference TRBV5-1 and TRBJ2-1, the CDR3 gives the full variable domain: KAGVTQTPRYLIKTRGQQVTLSCSPISGHRSVSWYQQTPGQGLQFLFEYFSETQRNKGNFPGRFSGRQFSNSRSEMNVSTLELGDSALYLCASSLVQYNEQFFGPGTRLTVL.

This chain links TRBV6-2 or TRBV6-3 with TRBJ1-1; the D is unclear. Germline V gene sequence: CDR1 MNHEY, CDR2 SVGEGT. V lost 7 bases, J lost 1 base, and 16 bases lay in between. The CDR3 covers 15 residues. CDR3 protein: CASTPGGSANTEAFF. CDR3 bases: TGTGCCAGCACCCCGGGAGGGAGTGCGAACACTGAAGCTTTCTTT.

This clone was picked up one time. The chain is built from TRBV18 and TRBJ1-2, with TRBD1 matching 8 bases. Germline CDR1 reads KGHSH; CDR2 reads LQKENI. The CDR3 loop spans 16 amino acids. With 6 bases clipped from V and 4 bases from J, the junction kept 13 bases outside the gene matches. CDR3 nucleotides: TGTGCCAGCTCGCAAGATCAGGGGGCGCGATCCTATGGCTACACCTTC. It encodes CASSQDQGARSYGYTF.

The chain has TRBV12-3 or TRBV12-4 and TRBJ1-4, with D unresolved. V was pared by 6 bases and J by 12 bases, with 17 bases between. The CDR3 is 13 amino acids. CDR3: CASSRRRDAELFF. CDR3 nucleotides: TGTGCCAGCAGCCGCCGAAGAGATGCGGAACTGTTTTTT.

The J gene is TRBJ2-1, the V gene TRBV19; tentative D call: TRBD2 (6 bases). The CDR3 is 13 residues long. Per germline, CDR1 LNHDA and CDR2 SQIVND (reference sequence). Trimming cost V 1 base and J 15 bases, with 16 bases left between them. The CDR3: CASSIAPSGLLFF. CDR3 nucleotides: TGTGCCAGTAGTATAGCACCTTCGGGACTGCTGTTCTTC. The full variable domain, in which reference TRBV19 and TRBJ2-1 provide the parts outside the CDR3, is DGGITQSPKYLFRKEGQNVTLSCEQNLNHDAMYWYRQDPGQGLRLIYYSQIVNDFQKGDIAEGYSVSREKKESFPLTVTSAQKNPTAFYLCASSIAPSGLLFFGPGTRLTVL.

V gene TRBV4-2 combines with J gene TRBJ1-6; D possibly corresponds to TRBD1 (5 bases). Germline values: CDR1 LGHNA, CDR2 YNFKEQ. Between the trimmed V and J ends, which lost 0 bases and 7 bases, there was a span of 7 bases. This CDR3 region has 14 residues. In nucleotides, the CDR3 is TGTGCCAGCAGCCAAGATCGACAGAATTCACCCCTCCACTTT. Its translation is CASSQDRQNSPLHF.

This clone occurred once. The CDR3 loop reads CASSLRQGNTEAFF. The CDR3 nucleotides read TGCGCCAGCAGCTTAAGACAGGGGAACACTGAAGCTTTCTTT. The V gene is TRBV5-1, the J gene TRBJ1-1; 7 bases are a match to TRBD1. Germline assignment: CDR1 SGHRS and CDR2 YFSETQ. V gave up 2 bases and J gave up 1 base; unmatched junction bases: 2. The CDR3 runs 14 residues.

The chain combines TRBV24-1 with TRBJ1-1, with 9 positions matching TRBD1. Germline CDR1 KGHDR, CDR2 SFDVKD. V shed 5 bases and J 4 bases; nucleotides not matched to a gene: 4. This CDR3 spans 14 amino acids. The CDR3 DNA follows: TGTGCCACCAGTGGAACAGGGGGCAGCACTGAAGCTTTCTTT. This sequence encodes CATSGTGGSTEAFF.

This rearrangement joins TRBV7-9 to TRBJ1-3; no firm D call. V lost 6 bases and J 0 bases, leaving 15 bases between the germline ends. The CDR3 totals 16 residues. Germline V gene data show CDR1 as SEHNR and CDR2 as FQNEAQ (reference sequence). CDR3 in amino acids: CASRNPRGISGNTIYF. Here the CDR3 DNA reads TGTGCCAGCAGAAACCCTCGGGGAATCTCTGGAAACACCATATATTTT. Full variable domain (missing parts from reference TRBV7-9 and TRBJ1-3): DTGVSQNPRHKITKRGQNVTFRCDPISEHNRLYWYRQTLGQGPEFLTYFQNEAQLEKSRLLSDRFSAERPKGSFSTLEIQRTEQGDSAMYLCASRNPRGISGNTIYFGEGSWLTVV.

This chain joins TRBV15 and TRBJ2-1; a weak D match, TRBD1 (7 bases). V lost 0 bases, J lost 6 bases, and 15 bases lay in between. The CDR3 loop spans 16 amino acids. Germline V gene data show CDR1 as LNHNV and CDR2 as YYDKDF (reference sequence). CDR3 in amino acids: CATSRDGAGGSNEQFF. The DNA of the CDR3 is TGTGCCACCAGCAGAGATGGCGCAGGGGGGAGCAATGAGCAGTTCTTC.

A note on this clone: The sample carries other DNA sequences with the same CDR3. V gene TRBV27 combines with J gene TRBJ1-4; TRBD1 is a possible D gene (6 bases). V was pared by 5 bases and J by 7 bases, with 11 bases between. The CDR3 covers 13 residues. The germline CDR1 and CDR2 sequences are MNHEY and SMNVEV (reference sequence). This CDR3 is CASSRDTGEKLFF. Here the CDR3 DNA reads TGTGCCAGCAGTCGGGACACGGGTGAAAAACTGTTTTTT.

Worth noting for this clone: This specimen includes other DNA sequences encoding the same CDR3. The J gene is TRBJ2-2, the V gene TRBV27; D might be TRBD2 (7 bases). The CDR3 totals 14 residues. CDR1 and CDR2 from the germline V gene are MNHEY and SMNVEV (reference sequence). V lost 8 bases to trimming and J lost 2 bases, with 12 bases between them. This CDR3 is CASRRGGNTGELFF. The CDR3 DNA follows: TGTGCCAGCCGGAGGGGGGGTAACACCGGGGAGCTGTTTTTT.

The chain is built from TRBV4-1 and TRBJ1-5; 9 nucleotides line up with TRBD1. The CDR3 loop spans 19 amino acids. J lost 6 bases, V lost 4 bases, and 19 bases had no gene match. Germline-derived CDR1 and CDR2 are MGHRA and YSYEKL. The CDR3 protein is CASSRILRDRDLGGQPQHF. CDR3 nucleotide sequence: TGCGCCAGCAGCCGAATCCTCCGGGACAGGGACCTGGGTGGTCAGCCCCAGCATTTT.

V usage is TRBV2 and J usage is TRBJ2-4, with TRBD2 as a possible D gene (6 bases). The CDR3 has 15 residues. With 3 bases removed from V and 1 base from J, the gap between germline ends came to 10 bases. Looked up from germline, CDR1 is SNHLY and CDR2 is FYNNEI. The CDR3 here is CASSDAGTAKNIQYF. The CDR3 nucleotides read TGTGCCAGCAGTGACGCGGGAACTGCCAAAAACATTCAGTACTTC.

The chain uses TRBV7-3 and TRBJ2-6, with D tentatively TRBD2 (7 bases). Trimming took 5 bases from V and 0 from J, leaving 11 bases between them. Per germline, CDR1 SGHTA and CDR2 FQGTGA. This CDR3 has 16 amino acids. The CDR3 loop is CASSGGARSGANVLTF. CDR3 coding DNA: TGTGCCAGCAGCGGGGGGGCCCGCTCTGGGGCCAACGTCCTGACTTTC. Drawing the rest from reference TRBV7-3 and TRBJ2-6, the complete variable domain is GAGVSQTPSNKVTEKGKYVELRCDPISGHTALYWYRQSLGQGPEFLIYFQGTGAADDSGLPNDRFFAVRPEGSVSTLKIQRTERGDSAVYLCASSGGARSGANVLTFGAGSRLTVL.

The gene calls are TRBV7-3 and TRBJ2-1; TRBD2 matches at 12 bases. CDR1 and CDR2 from the germline V gene are SGHTA and FQGTGA. The CDR3 contains 15 residues. J gave up 6 bases and V 4 bases, and 4 bases lay outside the gene matches. For the CDR3, the DNA is TGTGCCAGCAGCTCACGACTAGCGGGGGTCAATGAGCAGTTCTTC. This gives the protein CASSSRLAGVNEQFF.

The rearrangement links TRBV18 to TRBJ1-5; 8 positions match TRBD1. J lost 6 bases, V lost 2 bases, and 6 bases had no gene match. CDR1 and CDR2 (germline): KGHSH, LQKENI. The CDR3 totals 15 residues. CDR3 protein: CASSPWTGQGQPQHF. CDR3 DNA sequence: TGTGCCAGCTCACCATGGACAGGGCAGGGTCAGCCCCAGCATTTT.